Following are 25 T cell receptor beta chains from one sample sequenced in a study of STAT5B mutations in CD4+ large granular lymphocyte leukemia. Produced via immunoSEQ multiplex PCR; TCRdb's table is partial and in-frame only. The table shows around 24,000 clones, with about 80% occurring only once. Sequenced input: CD4+ T cells from blood buffy coats. The origin of the receptors is a human donor in good health.

This chain connects TRBV7-2 to TRBJ2-5; 8 nucleotides agree with TRBD2. With 1 base clipped from V and 3 bases from J, the junction kept 1 base outside the gene matches. The CDR3 extends over 14 amino acids. Germline V gene sequence: CDR1 SGHTA, CDR2 FQGNSA. The CDR3 bases are TGTGCCAGCAGCTTAGGAGCGGGGGAAGAGACCCAGTACTTC. Residues: CASSLGAGEETQYF.

The genes are TRBV29-1 and TRBJ2-2, with 7 bases matching TRBD2. The germline V gene has CDR1 SQVTM and CDR2 ANQGSEA. The CDR3 spans 13 residues. V shed 6 bases, J shed 5 bases, and the junction held 6 bases outside the gene matches. The CDR3 spells CSVREGNTGELFF. CDR3 DNA: TGCAGCGTAAGGGAGGGTAATACCGGGGAGCTGTTTTTT.

This clone was seen only a few times. This rearrangement joins TRBV7-9 to TRBJ2-2; D is uncertain. Trimming removed 1 base at V and 0 bases at J, with 6 bases between. Germline values: CDR1 SEHNR, CDR2 FQNEAQ (reference sequence). This CDR3 comprises 15 residues. The CDR3 nucleotides are TGTGCCAGCAGCTTAGGGACGACGAACACCGGGGAGCTGTTTTTT. It yields the protein CASSLGTTNTGELFF.

V usage is TRBV6-6 and J usage is TRBJ1-2; D call uncertain. Trimming shortened V by 6 bases and J by 6 bases, and 11 bases separated the two germline ends. Germline lookup yields CDR1 MNHNY and CDR2 SVGAGI (reference sequence). The CDR3 has 12 residues. This CDR3 is CASSRREDGYTF. The CDR3 DNA reads as TGTGCCAGCAGCAGGAGAGAGGATGGCTACACCTTC.

This chain joins TRBV11-3 and TRBJ2-2; unclear D gene. The CDR3 sequence is 14 residues long. V dropped 4 bases and J dropped 5 bases, with 11 bases sitting between them. CDR1 is SGHNT, CDR2 YENEEA, per germline. In DNA, the CDR3 is TGTGCCAGCAGCTCCCCTCAAGAGACCGGGGAGCTGTTTTTT. This gives the protein CASSSPQETGELFF.

The V call is TRBV6-6, the J call TRBJ1-6, with D unresolved. The ends were cut back, 6 bases at V and 10 bases at J, with 7 bases in the middle. Germline V CDR1 and CDR2: MNHNY, SVGAGI (reference sequence). The CDR3 has 11 residues. The DNA of the CDR3 is TGTGCCAGCAGATTACAGTCACCCCTCCACTTT. Translating gives CASRLQSPLHF.

The V call is TRBV6-5, the J call TRBJ1-1; tentatively, D is TRBD1 (5 bases). Germline assignment: CDR1 MNHEY and CDR2 SVGAGI. The CDR3 covers 12 residues. Trimming pared 8 bases from V and 1 base from J, leaving 8 bases between. The CDR3 nucleotides read TGTGCCAGCGGGACGGGGAACACTGAAGCTTTCTTT. It codes for CASGTGNTEAFF.

V usage is TRBV28 and J usage is TRBJ2-7; D could derive from TRBD1 or TRBD2 (5 bases each). CDR1 and CDR2 from the germline V gene are MDHEN and SYDVKM. The CDR3 extends over 15 amino acids. Trimming shortened V by 3 bases and J by 1 base, and 13 bases separated the two germline ends. The CDR3, as DNA: TGTGCCAGCAGTTTGCCGGGACGGCGGTCCTACGAGCAGTACTTC. The encoded protein is CASSLPGRRSYEQYF.

This chain connects TRBV13 to TRBJ2-5; D is ambiguous. V was trimmed by 4 bases and J by 8 bases, leaving 23 bases between them. Germline V gene data show CDR1 as PRHDT and CDR2 as FYEKMQ (reference sequence). The CDR3 is 16 residues long. As DNA, the CDR3 is TGTGCCAGCAGCTCCTCACGGAGTTCGGCAAGTAGTACCCAGTACTTC. This sequence encodes CASSSSRSSASSTQYF.

The chain is built from TRBV6-6 and TRBJ2-2, with 7 positions matching TRBD1. The germline gives CDR1 MNHNY, CDR2 SVGAGI (reference sequence). This CDR3 comprises 15 residues. With V trimmed by 6 bases and J by 5 bases, 9 bases remained unmatched. The CDR3 is CASSNEGARTGELFF. As DNA, the CDR3 is TGTGCCAGCAGCAACGAGGGGGCGAGGACCGGGGAGCTGTTTTTT.

The chain is built from TRBV5-1 and TRBJ1-1, with TRBD1 identical over 9 bases. The length of the CDR3 is 15 residues. Per germline, CDR1 SGHRS and CDR2 YFSETQ. The V gene end was trimmed by 5 bases and the J gene end by 3 bases; junction bases not matched to a gene: 8. CDR3: CASRKTGGAYTEAFF. In nucleotides, the CDR3 is TGCGCCAGCAGGAAGACAGGGGGAGCGTACACTGAAGCTTTCTTT.

The gene calls are TRBV28 and TRBJ1-4; a possible D gene is TRBD1 (6 bases). This CDR3 spans 14 amino acids. V lost 5 bases, J lost 3 bases, and 10 bases lay in between. Germline V gene sequence: CDR1 MDHEN, CDR2 SYDVKM. CDR3 DNA: TGTGCCAGCAGTAACAGGGCCGCTAATGAAAAACTGTTTTTT. Its protein is CASSNRAANEKLFF.

The V gene is TRBV2, the J gene TRBJ2-1, with TRBD2 identical over 8 bases. The germline gives CDR1 SNHLY, CDR2 FYNNEI. Losses at the gene ends were 4 bases for V and 9 bases for J; bases not matched to a gene: 8. This CDR3 is built from 14 residues. CDR3 in DNA: TGTGCCAGCAGTGTCTCGGGGGGGCCGTTTGAGCAGTTCTTC. Translating it yields CASSVSGGPFEQFF.

V gene TRBV11-2 combines with J gene TRBJ1-1, with 7 bases matching TRBD1. The ends lost 4 bases at V and 3 bases at J; junction bases unmatched: 11. Germline CDR1 reads SGHAT; CDR2 reads FQNNGV. This CDR3 contains 16 residues. This chain's CDR3 is CASSYLQGLFYTEAFF. DNA of the CDR3: TGTGCCAGCAGCTATTTACAGGGGCTGTTTTACACTGAAGCTTTCTTT.

The rearrangement joins TRBV5-1 to TRBJ2-2; D could derive from TRBD1 or TRBD2 (5 bases each). Germline-derived CDR1 and CDR2 are SGHRS and YFSETQ. CDR3 length: 15 amino acids. V lost 4 bases and J 6 bases, leaving 16 bases between the germline ends. The DNA of the CDR3 is TGCGCCAGCAGCCCCCTGCTGGGGGTGGCCGGGGAGCTGTTTTTT. It translates to CASSPLLGVAGELFF.

The chain uses TRBV28 and TRBJ1-3; D gene unclear. The germline V gene encodes CDR1 MDHEN and CDR2 SYDVKM. V lost 5 bases to trimming and J lost 0 bases, with 14 bases between them. The CDR3 has 16 residues. The CDR3 DNA sequence: TGTGCCAGCAGTCCAGCCCGGGCCAACTCTGGAAACACCATATATTTT. Amino acids: CASSPARANSGNTIYF. Drawing the rest from reference TRBV28 and TRBJ1-3, the complete variable domain is DVKVTQSSRYLVKRTGEKVFLECVQDMDHENMFWYRQDPGLGLRLIYFSYDVKMKEKGDIPEGYSVSREKKERFSLILESASTNQTSMYLCASSPARANSGNTIYFGEGSWLTVV.

The V gene is TRBV19, the J gene TRBJ2-7; 9 positions agree with TRBD1. The V segment lost 9 bases and the J segment 4 bases; nucleotides outside the gene matches: 10. The germline V gene encodes CDR1 LNHDA and CDR2 SQIVND (reference sequence). This CDR3 has 14 amino acids. The CDR3 is CASQRGQGRYEQYF. The CDR3 DNA reads as TGTGCCAGCCAGAGGGGACAGGGCAGATACGAGCAGTACTTC.

The rearrangement links TRBV7-2 to TRBJ2-3; D is perhaps TRBD2 (6 bases). Looked up from germline, CDR1 is SGHTA and CDR2 is FQGNSA. V was cut by 6 bases and J by 4 bases, with 17 bases left in between. This CDR3 comprises 15 residues. This CDR3 reads CASSQTSSQADTQYF. The CDR3 DNA follows: TGTGCCAGCAGTCAGACTAGTTCGCAAGCAGATACGCAGTATTTT.

This clone was seen a handful of times. The chain employs TRBV5-1 and TRBJ1-1; D ambiguous. From germline, CDR1 is SGHRS and CDR2 YFSETQ. Trimming took 2 bases from V and 3 from J, leaving 11 bases between them. CDR3 size: 14 residues. CDR3 bases: TGCGCCAGCAGCTTCGACGGGGTGGACACTGAAGCTTTCTTT. Its translation is CASSFDGVDTEAFF. The variable domain in full, completed from reference TRBV5-1 and TRBJ1-1, reads KAGVTQTPRYLIKTRGQQVTLSCSPISGHRSVSWYQQTPGQGLQFLFEYFSETQRNKGNFPGRFSGRQFSNSRSEMNVSTLELGDSALYLCASSFDGVDTEAFFGQGTRLTVV.

The chain couples TRBV10-1 to TRBJ2-3, with TRBD2 matching 8 bases. The CDR3 consists of 16 residues. Unmatched junction bases numbered 7, after V lost 0 bases and J lost 5 bases. CDR1 and CDR2 (germline): WNHNN, SYGVQD (reference sequence). The CDR3 bases are TGCGCCAGCAGTGAGTCTTACGGGAGGGCCATAGATACGCAGTATTTT. Translation gives CASSESYGRAIDTQYF.

V gene TRBV28 combines with J gene TRBJ2-1, with a possible D match to TRBD1 (5 bases). The length of the CDR3 is 14 residues. Trimming cost V 2 bases and J 12 bases, with 17 bases left between them. Germline V gives CDR1 MDHEN, CDR2 SYDVKM. In nucleotides, the CDR3 is TGTGCCAGCAGTTTAGGTGACCACACCCAGGGGCAGTTCTTC. This codes for CASSLGDHTQGQFF.

The V call is TRBV7-6, the J call TRBJ2-5; D possibly corresponds to TRBD1 (5 bases). Trimming took off 3 bases at V and 4 bases at J, with 9 bases between the two ends. Germline V gene lookup returns CDR1 SGHVS and CDR2 FNYEAQ. The CDR3 covers 13 residues. In DNA, the CDR3 is TGTGCCAGCAGCTTGAACCAGGGAGAGACCCAGTACTTC. It yields the protein CASSLNQGETQYF.

The rearrangement joins TRBV18 to TRBJ1-5; TRBD1 matches 8 bases. The V and J ends lost 4 bases and 9 bases, in that order; junction bases with no gene match: 8. In germline, CDR1 is KGHSH, CDR2 LQKENI. The CDR3 extends over 14 amino acids. The DNA for the CDR3 is TGTGCCAGCTCACTTGGGACAGGTGATCGGCCCCAGCATTTT. It specifies CASSLGTGDRPQHF.

This chain links TRBV7-2 with TRBJ2-1, with 9 bases lining up with TRBD2. The germline V gene has CDR1 SGHTA and CDR2 FQGNSA. The CDR3 has 15 amino acids. Trimming took 5 bases from V and 6 from J; bases not matched to a gene: 8. CDR3 DNA sequence: TGTGCCAGCAGCCGTAGCGGGGGTGGAGGCAATGAGCAGTTCTTC. It encodes CASSRSGGGGNEQFF.

This rearrangement joins TRBV4-1 to TRBJ1-1, with D tentatively TRBD1 (6 bases). V lost 6 bases, J lost 3 bases, and 11 bases lay in between. The CDR3 length is 13 residues. Germline CDR1 MGHRA, CDR2 YSYEKL. The CDR3 loop is CASRNRQDTEAFF. The CDR3 DNA sequence: TGCGCCAGCAGGAACAGACAGGACACTGAAGCTTTCTTT.